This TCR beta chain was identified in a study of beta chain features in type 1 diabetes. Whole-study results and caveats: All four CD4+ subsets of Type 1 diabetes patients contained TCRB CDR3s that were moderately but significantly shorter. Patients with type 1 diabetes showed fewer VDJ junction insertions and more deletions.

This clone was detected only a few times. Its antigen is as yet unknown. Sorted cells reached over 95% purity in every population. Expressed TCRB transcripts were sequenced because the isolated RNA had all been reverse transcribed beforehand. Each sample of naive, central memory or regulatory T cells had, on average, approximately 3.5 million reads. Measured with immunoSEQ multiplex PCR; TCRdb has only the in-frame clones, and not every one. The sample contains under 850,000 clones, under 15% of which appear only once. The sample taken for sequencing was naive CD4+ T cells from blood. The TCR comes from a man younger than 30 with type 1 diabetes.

CDR3 nucleotides: TGTGCCAGCAGCCAAGTAACAGGGAATGGCTACACCTTC. Translated, it gives CASSQVTGNGYTF. The chain links TRBV14 to TRBJ1-2; a weak D match, TRBD1 (6 bases). Germline V lookup: CDR1 SGHDN, CDR2 FVKESK. Trimming took off 1 base at V and 6 bases at J, with 9 bases between the two ends. CDR3 length: 13 amino acids.